Here is one TCR beta chain with its context. The CDR3 loop spans 13 amino acids. Trimming left V 6 bases short and J 9 bases short, with 15 bases between. Germline loops: CDR1 SNHLY, CDR2 FYNNEI. Preparation of the TCRbeta library involved a method that used unique molecular identifiers. One entry per CDR3 protein results from TCRdb running MiXCR on the PCR reads. Of fewer than 450,000 distinct CDR3 sequences listed, under 20% are singletons. This entry belongs to a study of T-cell reconstitution after alpha-beta-depleted transplantation in children. Specimen: PBMCs, mostly from graft donor cells, collected 360 days after TCRalphabeta/CD19-depleted stem cell transplant. This chain joins TRBV2 and TRBJ1-5; D possibly corresponds to TRBD1 (5 bases). The source of this sequence is a male patient aged 2 to 10 who had a stem cell transplant for acute lymphoblastic leukemia, so the T cells may come from the graft donor. CDR3 sequence: CASRAWGVRPQHF. DNA for the CDR3: TGTGCCAGCAGAGCCTGGGGGGTGCGGCCCCAGCATTTT. Full variable domain (remainder filled in from reference TRBV2 and TRBJ1-5): EPEVTQTPSHQVTQMGQEVILRCVPISNHLYFYWYRQILGQKVEFLVSFYNNEISEKSEIFDDQFSVERPDGSNFTLKIRSTKLEDSAMYFCASRAWGVRPQHFGDGTRLSIL.